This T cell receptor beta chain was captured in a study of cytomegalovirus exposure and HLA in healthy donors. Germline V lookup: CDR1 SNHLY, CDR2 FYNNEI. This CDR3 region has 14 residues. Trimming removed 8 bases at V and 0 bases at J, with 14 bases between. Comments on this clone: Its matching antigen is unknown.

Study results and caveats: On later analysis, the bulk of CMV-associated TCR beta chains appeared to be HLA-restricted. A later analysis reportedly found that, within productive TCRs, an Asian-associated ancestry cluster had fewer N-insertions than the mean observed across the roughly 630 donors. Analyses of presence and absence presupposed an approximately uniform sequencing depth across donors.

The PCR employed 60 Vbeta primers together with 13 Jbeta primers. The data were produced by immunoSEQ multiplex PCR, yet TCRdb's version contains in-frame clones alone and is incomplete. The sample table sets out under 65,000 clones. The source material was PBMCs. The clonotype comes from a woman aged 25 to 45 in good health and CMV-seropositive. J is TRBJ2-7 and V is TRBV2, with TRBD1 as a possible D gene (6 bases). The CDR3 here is CASEQGWSSYEQYF. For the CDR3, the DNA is TGTGCCAGCGAACAGGGTTGGAGCTCCTACGAGCAGTACTTC.